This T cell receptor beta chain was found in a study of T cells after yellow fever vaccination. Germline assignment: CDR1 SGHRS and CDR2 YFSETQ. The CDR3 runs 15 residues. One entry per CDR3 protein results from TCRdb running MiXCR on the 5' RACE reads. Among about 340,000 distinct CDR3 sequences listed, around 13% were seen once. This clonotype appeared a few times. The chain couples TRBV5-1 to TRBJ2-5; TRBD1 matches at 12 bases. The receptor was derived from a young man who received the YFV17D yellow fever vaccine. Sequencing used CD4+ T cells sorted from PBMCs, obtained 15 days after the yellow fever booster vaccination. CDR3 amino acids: CAGSIGTGGAETQYF. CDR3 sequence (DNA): TGCGCGGGCAGCATCGGGACAGGGGGCGCGGAGACCCAGTACTTC.